These T cell receptor beta chains were read from a single sample in a study of identical twins. TCRdb analysed the 5' RACE reads with MiXCR anew, one entry per CDR3 protein. The sample yields about 240,000 distinct CDR3 sequences, more than 9% seen once. Sequenced input: memory T cells sorted from blood. These receptors came from a man aged 50 to 59 in good health. Each CDR3 is given with its conserved first and last residue. The D gene is left open where the match is weak. Clone size is given for some rows only: seen once, a few or many times, or a class if the clone is expanded.

abundance: few
d_gene: NA
j_gene: TRBJ2-4
v_gene: TRBV20-1
CDR3aa: CSARSDQSLAKNIQYF
CDR3nt: TGCAGTGCTAGATCGGACCAATCTCTAGCCAAAAACATTCAGTACTTC

abundance: NA
d_gene: TRBD2
j_gene: TRBJ2-3
v_gene: TRBV5-6
CDR3aa: CASSSDSGGPRPTQYF
CDR3nt: TGTGCCAGCAGCAGTGATAGCGGGGGGCCCCGCCCTACGCAGTATTTT

abundance: many
d_gene: NA
j_gene: TRBJ2-1
v_gene: TRBV12-3/TRBV12-4
CDR3aa: CASSLRPDYTVNNEQFF
CDR3nt: TGTGCCAGCAGTTTAAGGCCCGACTACACCGTTAACAATGAGCAGTTCTTC

abundance: many
d_gene: TRBD2
j_gene: TRBJ2-1
v_gene: TRBV12-3/TRBV12-4
CDR3aa: CASSLAGGINEQFF
CDR3nt: TGTGCCAGCAGCCTAGCGGGGGGAATCAATGAGCAGTTCTTC

abundance: NA
d_gene: NA
j_gene: TRBJ2-7
v_gene: TRBV28
CDR3aa: CASSLPSGTPSSYEQYF
CDR3nt: TGTGCCAGCAGTTTGCCATCCGGGACCCCGAGCTCCTACGAGCAGTACTTC

abundance: few
d_gene: NA
j_gene: TRBJ2-2
v_gene: TRBV6-1
CDR3aa: CASSEMLVGDTGELFF
CDR3nt: TGTGCCAGCAGTGAAATGTTAGTTGGGGACACCGGGGAGCTGTTTTTT

abundance: many
d_gene: NA
j_gene: TRBJ1-4
v_gene: TRBV5-1
CDR3aa: CASRGGGTLGEKLFF
CDR3nt: TGCGCCAGCCGAGGAGGTGGAACCTTGGGGGAAAAACTGTTTTTT

abundance: NA
d_gene: NA
j_gene: TRBJ2-2
v_gene: TRBV29-1
CDR3aa: CSVRTAINTGELFF
CDR3nt: TGCAGCGTTCGGACAGCCATTAACACCGGGGAGCTGTTTTTT

abundance: NA
d_gene: NA
j_gene: TRBJ2-2
v_gene: TRBV27
CDR3aa: CASSLIAGPTGELFF
CDR3nt: TGTGCCAGCAGTTTAATTGCCGGGCCCACCGGGGAGCTGTTTTTT

abundance: few
d_gene: NA
j_gene: TRBJ2-7
v_gene: TRBV7-2
CDR3aa: CASSSGQWSYEQYF
CDR3nt: TGTGCCAGCAGCTCAGGACAGTGGTCCTACGAGCAGTACTTC

abundance: NA
d_gene: NA
j_gene: TRBJ2-1
v_gene: TRBV29-1
CDR3aa: CSVEATSF
CDR3nt: TGCAGCGTTGAAGCCACGAGCTTC

abundance: many
d_gene: NA
j_gene: TRBJ2-1
v_gene: TRBV4-3
CDR3aa: CASSQEIIPTYNEQFF
CDR3nt: TGCGCCAGCAGCCAAGAAATTATTCCAACCTACAATGAGCAGTTCTTC

abundance: NA
d_gene: TRBD2
j_gene: TRBJ2-3
v_gene: TRBV5-8
CDR3aa: CASSPRLRGGTDTQYF
CDR3nt: TGTGCCAGCAGCCCACGATTGCGGGGGGGGACAGATACGCAGTATTTT

abundance: NA
d_gene: NA
j_gene: TRBJ2-1
v_gene: TRBV3-1
CDR3aa: CASSQSGYNEQFF
CDR3nt: TGTGCCAGCAGCCAATCCGGGTACAATGAGCAGTTCTTC

abundance: many
d_gene: NA
j_gene: TRBJ1-1
v_gene: TRBV18
CDR3aa: CASSPFGGVKNTEAFF
CDR3nt: TGTGCCAGCTCACCGTTCGGGGGCGTTAAGAACACTGAAGCTTTCTTT

abundance: many
d_gene: NA
j_gene: TRBJ1-4
v_gene: TRBV6-5
CDR3aa: CASSYSTGQVQKLFF
CDR3nt: TGTGCCAGCAGTTACTCGACAGGCCAGGTTCAAAAACTGTTTTTT

abundance: many
d_gene: NA
j_gene: TRBJ1-1
v_gene: TRBV5-6
CDR3aa: CASRRQYTEAFF
CDR3nt: TGTGCCAGCAGACGACAGTACACTGAAGCTTTCTTT

abundance: many
d_gene: NA
j_gene: TRBJ1-2
v_gene: TRBV5-1
CDR3aa: CASSLGDFGYGYTF
CDR3nt: TGCGCCAGCAGCTTGGGGGATTTCGGCTATGGCTACACCTTC

abundance: NA
d_gene: NA
j_gene: TRBJ2-6
v_gene: TRBV7-2
CDR3aa: CAGRENGANVLTF
CDR3nt: TGTGCCGGCCGCGAGAATGGGGCCAACGTCCTGACTTTC

abundance: few
d_gene: TRBD2
j_gene: TRBJ2-7
v_gene: TRBV9
CDR3aa: CASSVMASGSDEQYF
CDR3nt: TGTGCCAGCAGCGTAATGGCTAGCGGGAGCGACGAGCAGTACTTC

abundance: many
d_gene: NA
j_gene: TRBJ2-3
v_gene: TRBV19
CDR3aa: CASSTHPGTQYF
CDR3nt: TGTGCCAGTAGTACCCACCCGGGTACGCAGTATTTT

abundance: many
d_gene: NA
j_gene: TRBJ2-1
v_gene: TRBV11-2
CDR3aa: CASSLGRLREQFF
CDR3nt: TGTGCCAGCAGCTTAGGTCGTCTTCGAGAGCAGTTCTTC

abundance: few
d_gene: NA
j_gene: TRBJ1-5
v_gene: TRBV21-1
CDR3aa: CASSNATGLDQPQHF
CDR3nt: TGTGCCAGCAGCAACGCCACAGGGTTGGATCAGCCCCAGCATTTT

abundance: few
d_gene: TRBD1
j_gene: TRBJ1-5
v_gene: TRBV12-3/TRBV12-4
CDR3aa: CASSPADRGNQPQHF
CDR3nt: TGTGCCAGCAGTCCAGCCGACAGGGGCAATCAGCCCCAGCATTTT

abundance: NA
d_gene: NA
j_gene: TRBJ1-5
v_gene: TRBV10-3
CDR3aa: CAISEGGDRNQPQHF
CDR3nt: TGTGCCATCAGTGAGGGCGGAGATCGCAATCAGCCCCAGCATTTT

abundance: NA
d_gene: NA
j_gene: TRBJ2-5
v_gene: TRBV29-1
CDR3aa: CSVIRGGETQYF
CDR3nt: TGCAGCGTTATAAGGGGGGGCGAGACCCAGTACTTC

abundance: few
d_gene: TRBD1
j_gene: TRBJ1-1
v_gene: TRBV12-3/TRBV12-4
CDR3aa: CASSPDGQGDTEAFF
CDR3nt: TGTGCCAGCAGTCCCGACGGACAGGGGGACACTGAAGCTTTCTTT

abundance: NA
d_gene: NA
j_gene: TRBJ1-1
v_gene: TRBV20-1
CDR3aa: CSARSPWAEAFF
CDR3nt: TGCAGTGCTAGAAGCCCGTGGGCTGAAGCTTTCTTT

abundance: NA
d_gene: TRBD1
j_gene: TRBJ2-7
v_gene: TRBV28
CDR3aa: CASSLSGQGPYEQYF
CDR3nt: TGTGCCAGCAGTTTGTCAGGACAGGGGCCCTACGAGCAGTACTTC

abundance: few
d_gene: TRBD1
j_gene: TRBJ2-1
v_gene: TRBV7-2
CDR3aa: CASSEDRGNVDEQFF
CDR3nt: TGTGCCAGCAGCGAGGACAGGGGGAATGTCGATGAGCAGTTCTTC

abundance: few
d_gene: NA
j_gene: TRBJ1-2
v_gene: TRBV20-1
CDR3aa: CSASFNSGGMAGYTF
CDR3nt: TGCAGTGCCAGTTTTAACTCGGGCGGAATGGCTGGCTACACCTTC

abundance: many
d_gene: TRBD1
j_gene: TRBJ2-3
v_gene: TRBV11-3
CDR3aa: CASSLGRGTDTQYF
CDR3nt: TGTGCCAGCAGCTTGGGCAGGGGGACAGATACGCAGTATTTT

abundance: once
d_gene: NA
j_gene: TRBJ1-6
v_gene: TRBV15
CDR3aa: CATSRPSDKPVDPLHF
CDR3nt: TGTGCCACCAGCAGACCAAGCGACAAGCCGGTGGATCCCCTCCACTTT

abundance: few
d_gene: NA
j_gene: TRBJ2-1
v_gene: TRBV9
CDR3aa: CASSVAAGPYNEQFF
CDR3nt: TGTGCCAGCAGCGTAGCGGCGGGTCCCTACAATGAGCAGTTCTTC

abundance: NA
d_gene: NA
j_gene: TRBJ2-3
v_gene: TRBV20-1
CDR3aa: CSARAPRDTQYF
CDR3nt: TGCAGTGCTAGAGCCCCTAGAGATACGCAGTATTTT

abundance: many
d_gene: NA
j_gene: TRBJ2-3
v_gene: TRBV6-1
CDR3aa: CASSLGLLDTQYF
CDR3nt: TGTGCCAGCAGTCTCGGACTTTTAGATACGCAGTATTTT

abundance: few
d_gene: NA
j_gene: TRBJ2-7
v_gene: TRBV20-1
CDR3aa: CSARGQGGEQYF
CDR3nt: TGCAGTGCTAGAGGGCAGGGGGGCGAGCAGTACTTC

abundance: many
d_gene: TRBD2
j_gene: TRBJ2-3
v_gene: TRBV20-1
CDR3aa: CSARSPRTSGTTDTQYF
CDR3nt: TGCAGTGCTAGATCCCCCAGGACTAGCGGGACCACAGATACGCAGTATTTT

abundance: many
d_gene: TRBD1
j_gene: TRBJ2-3
v_gene: TRBV12-3/TRBV12-4
CDR3aa: CASSLSGGTDTQYF
CDR3nt: TGTGCCAGCAGTTTGTCAGGGGGAACAGATACGCAGTATTTT

abundance: many
d_gene: NA
j_gene: TRBJ2-1
v_gene: TRBV4-3
CDR3aa: CASSHRPGVEQFF
CDR3nt: TGCGCCAGCAGCCATCGCCCGGGAGTCGAGCAGTTCTTC

abundance: many
d_gene: NA
j_gene: TRBJ2-7
v_gene: TRBV3-1
CDR3aa: CASSQATYPEQYF
CDR3nt: TGTGCCAGCAGCCAAGCGACCTACCCTGAGCAGTACTTC

abundance: many
d_gene: TRBD1
j_gene: TRBJ2-1
v_gene: TRBV4-3
CDR3aa: CASSQERWDSGYNEQFF
CDR3nt: TGCGCCAGCAGCCAAGAGAGATGGGACAGCGGTTACAATGAGCAGTTCTTC

abundance: many
d_gene: TRBD2
j_gene: TRBJ2-1
v_gene: TRBV28
CDR3aa: CASILAGRGSYNEQFF
CDR3nt: TGTGCCAGCATACTAGCGGGAAGGGGCTCCTACAATGAGCAGTTCTTC

abundance: many
d_gene: NA
j_gene: TRBJ2-1
v_gene: TRBV9
CDR3aa: CASSSNFGDEQFF
CDR3nt: TGTGCCAGCAGCTCCAATTTTGGGGATGAGCAGTTCTTC

abundance: many
d_gene: TRBD1
j_gene: TRBJ1-2
v_gene: TRBV7-9
CDR3aa: CASSLARGQGGYGYTF
CDR3nt: TGTGCCAGCAGCTTAGCGCGAGGACAGGGAGGGTATGGCTACACCTTC

abundance: NA
d_gene: NA
j_gene: TRBJ2-1
v_gene: TRBV6-6
CDR3aa: CASSYRVNEQFF
CDR3nt: TGTGCCAGCAGTTATAGGGTTAATGAGCAGTTCTTC

abundance: NA
d_gene: TRBD2
j_gene: TRBJ2-2
v_gene: TRBV29-1
CDR3aa: CSVGGLAGAGELFF
CDR3nt: TGCAGCGTGGGGGGACTAGCGGGAGCCGGGGAGCTGTTTTTT

abundance: NA
d_gene: TRBD1
j_gene: TRBJ2-2
v_gene: TRBV9
CDR3aa: CASSDDRESITGELFF
CDR3nt: TGTGCCAGCAGCGACGACAGGGAGAGTATCACCGGGGAGCTGTTTTTT

abundance: many
d_gene: NA
j_gene: TRBJ1-6
v_gene: TRBV5-1
CDR3aa: CASSSSENSPLHF
CDR3nt: TGCGCCAGCAGCTCTTCGGAAAATTCACCCCTCCACTTT

abundance: many
d_gene: NA
j_gene: TRBJ1-3
v_gene: TRBV28
CDR3aa: CASSTRWGSGNTIYF
CDR3nt: TGTGCCAGCAGTACACGGTGGGGGTCTGGAAACACCATATATTTT

abundance: NA
d_gene: NA
j_gene: TRBJ2-1
v_gene: TRBV7-3
CDR3aa: CASSLTGGTFYNEQFF
CDR3nt: TGTGCCAGCAGCTTAACCGGCGGGACTTTCTACAATGAGCAGTTCTTC

abundance: many
d_gene: TRBD2
j_gene: TRBJ2-1
v_gene: TRBV29-1
CDR3aa: CSVDLAGRLNEQFF
CDR3nt: TGCAGCGTGGACCTAGCGGGAAGACTTAATGAGCAGTTCTTC